The 32 T cell receptor beta chains below were found in one sample sequenced in a study of PD-1 blockade in classical Hodgkin lymphoma. As for time point: newly diagnosed, previously untreated cHL patient sample. Sequencing was performed with immunoSEQ multiplex PCR; in TCRdb, only in-frame clones are kept and a portion is missing. The sample contains tens of thousands of clones, roughly 93% of which appear only once. Sequenced: peripheral blood mononuclear cells (PBMCs). The source is a human donor with classical Hodgkin lymphoma.

This sequence joins TRBV5-1 and TRBJ2-5; unclear D gene. CDR1 SGHRS and CDR2 YFSETQ come from the germline V gene. The CDR3 runs to 16 residues. Between the trimmed V and J ends, which lost 0 bases and 0 bases, there was a span of 12 bases. CDR3 DNA: TGCGCCAGCAGCTTGGGGACGGACCATTACCAAGAGACCCAGTACTTC. Its translation is CASSLGTDHYQETQYF. Full variable domain (missing parts from reference TRBV5-1 and TRBJ2-5): KAGVTQTPRYLIKTRGQQVTLSCSPISGHRSVSWYQQTPGQGLQFLFEYFSETQRNKGNFPGRFSGRQFSNSRSEMNVSTLELGDSALYLCASSLGTDHYQETQYFGPGTRLLVL.

The V gene is TRBV19, the J gene TRBJ1-4, with D unclear. V lost 3 bases and J lost 7, with 6 bases in between. CDR3 length equals 12 residues. Germline lookup yields CDR1 LNHDA and CDR2 SQIVND (reference sequence). The CDR3, as DNA: TGTGCCAGTAGTATGCGAGGTGAAAAACTGTTTTTT. This translates into CASSMRGEKLFF.

The chain couples TRBV5-1 to TRBJ2-7, with a weak D call TRBD2 (5 bases). Germline V gives CDR1 SGHRS, CDR2 YFSETQ. The CDR3 sequence is 13 residues long. V lost 0 bases and J lost 5, with 9 bases in between. The CDR3 is CASSLGVTNEQYF. CDR3 in DNA: TGCGCCAGCAGCTTGGGGGTGACTAACGAGCAGTACTTC.

Only a few counts were recorded for this clone. The V call is TRBV28, the J call TRBJ2-3, with 11 bases fitting TRBD2. From germline, CDR1 is MDHEN and CDR2 SYDVKM. V lost 4 bases to trimming and J lost 4 bases; unmatched junction nucleotides: 4. The CDR3 covers 15 residues. The CDR3 sequence: CASSWGLAESDTQYF. The CDR3 coding sequence is TGTGCCAGCAGTTGGGGACTAGCGGAATCAGATACGCAGTATTTT.

The rearrangement joins TRBV6-1 to TRBJ1-4; D is unresolved. Trimming took 7 bases from V and 8 from J, leaving 17 bases between them. The CDR3 consists of 14 residues. The germline V gene has CDR1 MNHNS and CDR2 SASEGT. Here the CDR3 DNA reads TGTGCCAGCATTACCCACTCGGTAGGAGAAAAACTGTTTTTT. It yields the protein CASITHSVGEKLFF.

V is TRBV29-1 and J is TRBJ2-7; tentative D call: TRBD1 (5 bases). CDR3 length equals 14 residues. Germline loops: CDR1 SQVTM, CDR2 ANQGSEA. V was trimmed by 6 bases and J by 6 bases, leaving 21 bases between them. This chain's CDR3 is CSVYGAAPKGEQYF. The CDR3 DNA reads TGCAGCGTCTATGGGGCGGCTCCGAAGGGCGAGCAGTACTTC.

The chain has TRBV28 and TRBJ2-7; no definite D call. Trimming took off 2 bases at V and 0 bases at J, with 8 bases between the two ends. CDR3 length: 14 amino acids. CDR1 MDHEN and CDR2 SYDVKM come from the germline V gene. The CDR3 protein is CASSLGQLSYEQYF. The CDR3 nucleotides read TGTGCCAGCAGTTTAGGGCAACTCTCCTACGAGCAGTACTTC.

The chain has TRBV7-8 and TRBJ2-3, with TRBD2 matching over 14 bases. V lost 2 bases to trimming and J lost 2 bases; unmatched junction nucleotides: 9. The CDR3 is 19 residues long. Germline V gene sequence: CDR1 SGHVS, CDR2 FQNEAQ. The CDR3 DNA reads as TGTGCCAGCAGCTTAAGGGGACTAGCGGGAGTACGGATCACAGATACGCAGTATTTT. It translates to CASSLRGLAGVRITDTQYF.

The chain has TRBV6-6 and TRBJ1-5; the D is unclear. V was cut by 4 bases and J by 5 bases, with 9 bases left in between. The CDR3 loop spans 13 amino acids. Germline V gives CDR1 MNHNY, CDR2 SVGAGI (reference sequence). This CDR3 is CASSSEWYQPQHF. The CDR3 DNA sequence: TGTGCCAGCAGTTCCGAATGGTATCAGCCCCAGCATTTT.

The gene calls are TRBV28 and TRBJ2-1; no firm D call. There are 12 residues in the CDR3. V was trimmed by 3 bases and J by 7 bases, leaving 7 bases between them. CDR1 is MDHEN and CDR2 is SYDVKM in the germline V gene. DNA for the CDR3: TGTGCCAGCAGTTTCCTCCGGAATGAGCAGTTCTTC. The encoded protein is CASSFLRNEQFF. Full variable domain (missing parts from reference TRBV28 and TRBJ2-1): DVKVTQSSRYLVKRTGEKVFLECVQDMDHENMFWYRQDPGLGLRLIYFSYDVKMKEKGDIPEGYSVSREKKERFSLILESASTNQTSMYLCASSFLRNEQFFGPGTRLTVL.

The chain carries TRBV11-3 and TRBJ2-2; weak D call: TRBD1 (6 bases). V was cut by 6 bases and J by 3 bases, with 8 bases left in between. The V gene's germline CDR1 is SGHNT and CDR2 YENEEA. The length of the CDR3 is 13 residues. The CDR3 coding sequence is TGTGCCAGCAGTCGGACAGACACCGGGGAGCTGTTTTTT. Its protein is CASSRTDTGELFF.

CDR3 coding DNA: TGTGCCAGCAGCTTCGGACAGGGAGCTAACTATGGCTACACCTTC. This encodes CASSFGQGANYGYTF. The rearrangement links TRBV5-4 to TRBJ1-2; 8 positions agree with TRBD1. Germline V lookup: CDR1 SGHNT, CDR2 YYREEE (reference sequence). The J segment lost 0 bases and the V segment lost 2 bases, leaving 3 bases of the junction unmatched. The CDR3 runs to 15 residues.

The chain joins TRBV9 to TRBJ2-1; D is possibly TRBD2 (9 bases). The CDR3 loop spans 15 amino acids. The V gene lost 4 bases and the J gene lost 6 bases, with 17 bases spanning the gap. Germline V lookup: CDR1 SGDLS, CDR2 YYNGEE. The CDR3 bases are TGTGCCAGCAGCTCAGGGGGCGGGAGGGCCAATGAGCAGTTCTTC. Its translation is CASSSGGGRANEQFF.

The gene calls are TRBV2 and TRBJ1-1, with a tentative D call TRBD1 (6 bases). The CDR3 is made up of 13 amino acids. Germline V gene lookup returns CDR1 SNHLY and CDR2 FYNNEI. Trimming removed 6 bases at V and 5 bases at J, with 13 bases between. CDR3: CASRLGGETEAFF. CDR3 nucleotides: TGTGCCAGCAGGTTGGGGGGCGAGACTGAAGCTTTCTTT.

The genes are TRBV7-8 and TRBJ2-7; D is unclear. Germline V lookup: CDR1 SGHVS, CDR2 FQNEAQ. The CDR3 runs 13 residues. V was pared by 4 bases and J by 6 bases, with 13 bases between. The CDR3 DNA follows: TGTGCCAGCAGCTCACTTCCGATCGGCGAGCAGTACGTC. This encodes CASSSLPIGEQYV.

The chain uses TRBV10-3 and TRBJ2-1, with D perhaps TRBD1 or TRBD2 (6 bases each). The CDR3 contains 15 residues. The germline gives CDR1 ENHRY, CDR2 SYGVKD. With 3 bases removed from V and 3 bases from J, the gap between germline ends came to 12 bases. This CDR3 is CAISDRRDNYNEQFF. The CDR3 bases are TGTGCCATCAGTGACCGGCGGGACAACTACAATGAGCAGTTCTTC.

This chain links TRBV7-9 with TRBJ2-7; D is uncertain. V was cut by 5 bases and J by 7 bases, with 15 bases left in between. The length of the CDR3 is 13 residues. Per the germline V gene, CDR1 is SEHNR and CDR2 is FQNEAQ (reference sequence). The CDR3 region is CASSPPASREQYF. CDR3 sequence (DNA): TGTGCCAGCAGCCCCCCGGCTTCCCGGGAGCAGTACTTC.

This chain uses TRBV19 with TRBJ2-1, with 12 bases lining up with TRBD2. This CDR3 contains 16 residues. V gave up 8 bases and J gave up 8 bases; unmatched junction bases: 13. The germline V gene has CDR1 LNHDA and CDR2 SQIVND (reference sequence). The CDR3 DNA sequence: TGTGCCAGTCTAGCGGCTAGCGGGAGGGCGGCGGATGAGCAGTTCTTC. As protein: CASLAASGRAADEQFF.

CDR3 nucleotides: TGCGCCAGCAGCTTCCGGGACAGGGAAGAGACCCAGTACTTC. This sequence encodes CASSFRDREETQYF. The rearrangement joins TRBV5-1 to TRBJ2-5; 9 nucleotides match TRBD1. The CDR3 is made up of 14 amino acids. Germline V gene lookup returns CDR1 SGHRS and CDR2 YFSETQ. J lost 3 bases, V lost 2 bases, and 2 bases had no gene match.

The chain couples TRBV10-2 to TRBJ2-7; D is undetermined. Germline values: CDR1 WSHSY, CDR2 SAAADI. Trimming removed 4 bases from V and 4 bases from J, with 5 bases in between. The CDR3 covers 11 residues. Written as DNA, the CDR3 is TGCGCCAGCAGTGCGCGATACGAGCAGTACGTC. It specifies CASSARYEQYV.

The genes are TRBV19 and TRBJ1-2, with 7 bases fitting TRBD1. Germline V gives CDR1 LNHDA, CDR2 SQIVND (reference sequence). V lost 7 bases and J lost 1; bases outside the gene matches: 6. This CDR3 has 14 amino acids. For the CDR3, the DNA is TGTGCCAGTACCATGACAGGGTATAACTATGGCTACACCTTC. It codes for CASTMTGYNYGYTF.

This chain connects TRBV28 to TRBJ2-7, with D maybe TRBD2 (5 bases). Per germline, CDR1 MDHEN and CDR2 SYDVKM. This CDR3 contains 14 residues. Trimming shortened V by 7 bases and J by 4 bases, and 17 bases separated the two germline ends. CDR3 protein: CASIRGLAGYEQYF. For the CDR3, the DNA is TGTGCCAGCATCCGTGGCCTAGCCGGGTACGAGCAGTACTTC.

The chain employs TRBV7-9 and TRBJ2-3, with a tentative D call TRBD2 (7 bases). The ends were cut back, 5 bases at V and 4 bases at J, with 16 bases in the middle. The CDR3 sequence is 15 residues long. Germline V gives CDR1 SEHNR, CDR2 FQNEAQ (reference sequence). The CDR3 here is CASSMGSGTPDTQYF. DNA of the CDR3: TGTGCCAGCAGCATGGGAAGCGGGACACCAGATACGCAGTATTTT. Full variable domain (outside the CDR3, taken from reference TRBV7-9 and TRBJ2-3): DTGVSQNPRHKITKRGQNVTFRCDPISEHNRLYWYRQTLGQGPEFLTYFQNEAQLEKSRLLSDRFSAERPKGSFSTLEIQRTEQGDSAMYLCASSMGSGTPDTQYFGPGTRLTVL.

V gene TRBV6-6 combines with J gene TRBJ2-7; D gene unclear. The CDR3 runs to 11 residues. Germline V gene sequence: CDR1 MNHNY, CDR2 SVGAGI (reference sequence). V lost 10 bases, J lost 3 bases, and 10 bases lay in between. The CDR3 nucleotides read TGTGCCACCACAGTGAGCTACGAGCAGTACTTC. It is translated as CATTVSYEQYF.

The genes are TRBV7-9 and TRBJ2-1; 9 bases are a match to TRBD2. CDR1 is SEHNR and CDR2 is FQNEAQ in the germline V gene (reference sequence). Trimming cost V 2 bases and J 9 bases; bases outside gene matches: 8. This CDR3 spans 15 amino acids. This CDR3 is CASSLTGGRAAEQFF. The DNA of the CDR3 is TGTGCCAGCAGCTTAACCGGCGGGAGGGCCGCTGAGCAGTTCTTC.

The chain carries TRBV28 and TRBJ1-2, with D perhaps matching TRBD1 (5 bases). Germline V CDR1 and CDR2: MDHEN, SYDVKM. There are 12 residues in the CDR3. Trimming took off 4 bases at V and 4 bases at J, with 7 bases between the two ends. The CDR3 loop is CASSSGTYGYTF. CDR3 sequence (DNA): TGTGCCAGCAGTTCGGGGACCTATGGCTACACCTTC.

This sequence joins TRBV27 and TRBJ2-1; D not certain. The CDR3 is made up of 15 amino acids. Trimming removed 4 bases from V and 2 bases from J, with 12 bases in between. From germline, CDR1 is MNHEY and CDR2 SMNVEV (reference sequence). CDR3: CASSSEPNPYNEQFF. CDR3 coding DNA: TGTGCCAGCAGTTCAGAGCCGAACCCCTACAATGAGCAGTTCTTC.

As concerns this clone: Other DNA sequences within the sample encode an identical CDR3. This rearrangement joins TRBV5-1 to TRBJ2-5; D remains unclear. V lost 0 bases, J lost 3 bases, and 3 bases lay in between. Germline lookup yields CDR1 SGHRS and CDR2 YFSETQ. The CDR3 loop spans 12 amino acids. The CDR3: CASSLGKETQYF. CDR3 coding DNA: TGCGCCAGCAGCTTGGGGAAAGAGACCCAGTACTTC.

This chain joins TRBV18 and TRBJ1-1, with 7 bases lining up with TRBD1. This CDR3 is built from 15 residues. J was trimmed by 1 base and V by 2 bases; bases with no gene match: 4. Germline values: CDR1 KGHSH, CDR2 LQKENI. The CDR3 DNA reads TGTGCCAGCTCACCAGGACAGGCCGGGAACACTGAAGCTTTCTTT. Its protein product is CASSPGQAGNTEAFF.

The chain uses TRBV15 and TRBJ1-5, with D unresolved. CDR3 length: 13 residues. With 1 base removed from V and 5 bases from J, the gap between germline ends came to 6 bases. CDR1 and CDR2 (germline): LNHNV, YYDKDF (reference sequence). CDR3: CATSRATDQPQHF. In DNA form, the CDR3 reads TGTGCCACCAGCAGAGCCACAGATCAGCCCCAGCATTTT. Supplemented by reference TRBV15 and TRBJ1-5, the full variable domain reads DAMVIQNPRYQVTQFGKPVTLSCSQTLNHNVMYWYQQKSSQAPKLLFHYYDKDFNNEADTPDNFQSRRPNTSFCFLDIRSPGLGDTAMYLCATSRATDQPQHFGDGTRLSIL.

As regards this clone: The junction does not match germline at one end; this may be a read error. This chain uses TRBV27 with TRBJ1-4, with 9 bases aligning to TRBD1. This CDR3 comprises 16 residues. CDR1 and CDR2 from the germline V gene are MNHEY and SMNVEV (reference sequence). The CDR3 region has the DNA TGTGCCAGCAGTCTATCTATGGGGACAGGGAACGAAAAACTGTTTTTT. This encodes CASSLSMGTGNEKLFF. The full variable domain, completed using reference TRBV27 and TRBJ1-4, is EAQVTQNPRYLITVTGKKLTVTCSQNMNHEYMSWYRQDPGLGLRQIYYSMNVEVTDKGDVPEGYKVSRKEKRNFPLILESPSPNQTSLYFCASSLSMGTGNEKLFFGSGTQLSVL.

V usage is TRBV9 and J usage is TRBJ2-5; D is ambiguous. Germline V gives CDR1 SGDLS, CDR2 YYNGEE. CDR3 length equals 13 residues. Between the trimmed V and J ends, which lost 3 bases and 2 bases, there was a span of 8 bases. CDR3 residues: CASSADIQETQYF. In nucleotides, the CDR3 is TGTGCCAGCAGCGCCGACATACAAGAGACCCAGTACTTC.